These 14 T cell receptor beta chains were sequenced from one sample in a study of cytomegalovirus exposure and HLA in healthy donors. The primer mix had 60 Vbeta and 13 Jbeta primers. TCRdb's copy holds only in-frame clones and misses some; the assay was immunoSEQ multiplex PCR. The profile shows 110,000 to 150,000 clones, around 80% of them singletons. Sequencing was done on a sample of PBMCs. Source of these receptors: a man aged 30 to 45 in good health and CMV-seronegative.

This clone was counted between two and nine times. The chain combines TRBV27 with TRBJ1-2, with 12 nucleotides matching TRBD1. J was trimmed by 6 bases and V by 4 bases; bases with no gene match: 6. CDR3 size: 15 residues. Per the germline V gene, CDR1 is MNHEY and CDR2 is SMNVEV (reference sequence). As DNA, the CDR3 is TGTGCCAGCAGTTGGGGGGACAGGGGGCAGAATGGCTACACCTTC. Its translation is CASSWGDRGQNGYTF.

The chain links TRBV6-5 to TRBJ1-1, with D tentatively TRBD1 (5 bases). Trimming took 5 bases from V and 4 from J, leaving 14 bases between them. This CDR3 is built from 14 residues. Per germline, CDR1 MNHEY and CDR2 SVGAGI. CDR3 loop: CASSRRVQGTEAFF. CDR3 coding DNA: TGTGCCAGCAGTCGCAGGGTTCAGGGCACTGAAGCTTTCTTT.

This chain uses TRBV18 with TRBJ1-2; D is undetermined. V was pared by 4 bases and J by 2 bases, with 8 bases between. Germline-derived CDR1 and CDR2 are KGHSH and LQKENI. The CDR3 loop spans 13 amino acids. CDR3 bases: TGTGCCAGCTCACAGACGGAGAACTATGGCTACACCTTC. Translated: CASSQTENYGYTF. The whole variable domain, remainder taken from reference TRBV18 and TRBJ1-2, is NAGVMQNPRHLVRRRGQEARLRCSPMKGHSHVYWYRQLPEEGLKFMVYLQKENIIDESGMPKERFSAEFPKEGPSILRIQQVVRGDSAAYFCASSQTENYGYTFGSGTRLTVV.

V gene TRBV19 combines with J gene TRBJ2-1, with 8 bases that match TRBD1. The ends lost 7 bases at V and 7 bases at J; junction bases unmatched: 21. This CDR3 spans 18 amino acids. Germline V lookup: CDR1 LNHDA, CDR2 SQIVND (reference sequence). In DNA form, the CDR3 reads TGTGCCAGTACACACATCTCCGGGATTACGGACAGGGTAAATGAGCAGTTCTTC. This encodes CASTHISGITDRVNEQFF.

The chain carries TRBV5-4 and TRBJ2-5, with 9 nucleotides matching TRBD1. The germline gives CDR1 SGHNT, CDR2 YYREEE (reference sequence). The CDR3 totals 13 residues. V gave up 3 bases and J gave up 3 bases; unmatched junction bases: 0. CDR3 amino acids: CASSWTGEETQYF. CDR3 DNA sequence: TGTGCCAGCAGCTGGACAGGGGAAGAGACCCAGTACTTC.

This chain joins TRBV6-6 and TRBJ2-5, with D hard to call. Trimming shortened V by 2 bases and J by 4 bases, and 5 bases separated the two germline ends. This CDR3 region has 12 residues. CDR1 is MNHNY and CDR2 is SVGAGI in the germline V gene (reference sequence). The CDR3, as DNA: TGTGCCAGCAGTTACGCCGGAGAGACCCAGTACTTC. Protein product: CASSYAGETQYF.

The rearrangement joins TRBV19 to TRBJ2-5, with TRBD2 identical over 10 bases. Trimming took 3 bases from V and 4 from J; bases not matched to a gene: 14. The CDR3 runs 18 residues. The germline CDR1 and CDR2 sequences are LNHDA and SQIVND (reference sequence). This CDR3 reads CASSIGALGSGGRETQYF. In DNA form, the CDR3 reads TGTGCCAGTAGTATCGGGGCCCTGGGTAGCGGGGGGCGAGAGACCCAGTACTTC.

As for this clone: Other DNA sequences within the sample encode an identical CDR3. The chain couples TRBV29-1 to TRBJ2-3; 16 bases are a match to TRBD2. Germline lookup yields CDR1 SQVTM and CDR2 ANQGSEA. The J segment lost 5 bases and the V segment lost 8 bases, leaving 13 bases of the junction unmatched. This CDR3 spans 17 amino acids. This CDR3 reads CSSKSKGLAGGLDTQYF. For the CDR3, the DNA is TGCAGCTCCAAGTCAAAGGGACTAGCGGGAGGGCTAGATACGCAGTATTTT.

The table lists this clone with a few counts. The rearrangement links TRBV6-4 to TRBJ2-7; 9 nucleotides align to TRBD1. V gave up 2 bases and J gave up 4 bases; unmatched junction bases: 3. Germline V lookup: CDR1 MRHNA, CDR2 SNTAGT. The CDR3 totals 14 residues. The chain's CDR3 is CASSDRDRVYEQYF. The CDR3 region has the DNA TGTGCCAGCAGTGACCGGGACAGGGTTTACGAGCAGTACTTC.

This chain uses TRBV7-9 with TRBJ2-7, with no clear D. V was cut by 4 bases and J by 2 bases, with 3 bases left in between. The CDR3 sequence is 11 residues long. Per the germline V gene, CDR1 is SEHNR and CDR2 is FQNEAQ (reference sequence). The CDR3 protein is CASSSTYEQYF. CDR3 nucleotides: TGTGCCAGCAGCTCCACCTACGAGCAGTACTTC.

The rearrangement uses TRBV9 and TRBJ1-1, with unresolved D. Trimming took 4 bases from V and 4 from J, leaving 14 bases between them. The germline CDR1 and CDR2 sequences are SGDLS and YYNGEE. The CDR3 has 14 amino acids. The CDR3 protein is CASSPLTPGTEAFF. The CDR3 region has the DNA TGTGCCAGCAGCCCCTTAACGCCGGGCACTGAAGCTTTCTTT.

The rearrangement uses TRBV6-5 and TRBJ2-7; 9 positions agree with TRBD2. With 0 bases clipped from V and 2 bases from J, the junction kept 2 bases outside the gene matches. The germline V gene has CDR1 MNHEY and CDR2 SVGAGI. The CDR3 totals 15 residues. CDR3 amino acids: CASSYSPSGAYEQYF. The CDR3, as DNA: TGTGCCAGCAGTTACTCCCCTAGCGGGGCCTACGAGCAGTACTTC.

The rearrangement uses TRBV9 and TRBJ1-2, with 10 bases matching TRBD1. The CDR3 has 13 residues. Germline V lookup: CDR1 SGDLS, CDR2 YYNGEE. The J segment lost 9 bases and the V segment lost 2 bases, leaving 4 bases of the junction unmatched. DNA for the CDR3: TGTGCCAGCAGCGTTTTGGGACAGGGGTGCTACACCTTC. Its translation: CASSVLGQGCYTF.

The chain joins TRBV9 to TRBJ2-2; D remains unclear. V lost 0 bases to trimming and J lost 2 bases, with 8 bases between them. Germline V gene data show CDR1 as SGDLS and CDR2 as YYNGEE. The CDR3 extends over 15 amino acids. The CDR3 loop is CASSVGPSNTGELFF. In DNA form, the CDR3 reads TGTGCCAGCAGCGTAGGCCCTAGTAACACCGGGGAGCTGTTTTTT.